Each of the 26 T cell receptor beta chains below was sequenced from the same sample in a study of shared clonotypes between healthy human individuals (TCRdb year 2020). The library was made by the immunoSEQ multiplex PCR assay. TCRdb limited this immuneACCESS table to in-frame rearrangements with V and J called. A share of clones is missing; checked studies link under half to unresolved V genes, and the rest is unexplained. The sample contains approximately 710,000 clones, about nine tenths of them found a single time. Together, the top ten hold about 34% of the sample. Input material: memory CD8+ T cells from PBMCs. Taken with the paper, the label for cell subset or site translates to: CD45RO+ cells pooled with CCR7-negative TemRA cells. These receptors all come from a man aged 18 to 35 in good health. Some clones in this sample may be carry-over from other donors' samples.

In its sample, this clone was seen once. The chain couples TRBV9 to TRBJ2-2; D tentatively reads TRBD1 or TRBD2 (5 bases each). The CDR3 has 17 amino acids. The V gene's germline CDR1 is SGDLS and CDR2 YYNGEE. V lost 3 bases and J 3 bases, leaving 18 bases between the germline ends. The CDR3 DNA follows: TGTGCCAGCAGCGACCGGGACCTCCCCGATTACACCGGGGAGCTGTTTTTT. Translated, it gives CASSDRDLPDYTGELFF.

The chain is built from TRBV11-2 and TRBJ2-1; 9 positions match TRBD2. J gave up 9 bases and V 5 bases, and 8 bases lay outside the gene matches. Germline V gene lookup returns CDR1 SGHAT and CDR2 FQNNGV. The CDR3 sequence is 14 residues long. The CDR3 sequence is CASSPTGTSFEQFF. The CDR3 nucleotides read TGTGCCAGCAGCCCTACGGGGACTAGCTTTGAGCAGTTCTTC.

The gene calls are TRBV27 and TRBJ1-5, with a weak D call TRBD1 (5 bases). The V gene lost 5 bases and the J gene lost 4 bases, with 21 bases spanning the gap. There are 17 residues in the CDR3. The germline gives CDR1 MNHEY, CDR2 SMNVEV (reference sequence). The CDR3 loop reads CASSPGTLREFNQPQHF. CDR3 bases: TGTGCCAGCAGTCCCGGGACCCTAAGAGAGTTTAATCAGCCCCAGCATTTT.

This chain uses TRBV7-7 with TRBJ2-1, with 12 bases aligning to TRBD2. Per the germline V gene, CDR1 is SSHAT and CDR2 is FNYEAQ (reference sequence). The length of the CDR3 is 14 residues. V lost 4 bases and J lost 9; bases outside the gene matches: 4. The CDR3 DNA sequence: TGTGCCAGCAGCTGGACTAGCGGGAATGGTGAGCAGTTCTTC. This gives the protein CASSWTSGNGEQFF.

CDR3 nucleotides: TGTGCCAGCAGTTTCGGGCTAGCGGGAGCCGGTGAGCAGTTCTTC. Protein sequence: CASSFGLAGAGEQFF. The J gene is TRBJ2-1, the V gene TRBV27, with 10 positions matching TRBD2. Germline V gene sequence: CDR1 MNHEY, CDR2 SMNVEV (reference sequence). The CDR3 extends over 15 amino acids. Losses at the gene ends were 3 bases for V and 9 bases for J; bases not matched to a gene: 8.

This rearrangement joins TRBV13 to TRBJ1-1, with D perhaps matching TRBD1 (6 bases). Per germline, CDR1 PRHDT and CDR2 FYEKMQ (reference sequence). Between the trimmed V and J ends, which lost 5 bases and 1 base, there was a span of 14 bases. This CDR3 comprises 15 residues. CDR3 amino acids: CASSLRDMQNTEAFF. CDR3 DNA: TGTGCCAGCAGCCTCCGGGACATGCAGAACACTGAAGCTTTCTTT.

The chain has TRBV30 and TRBJ1-1; the D gene is possibly TRBD1 (6 bases). Trimming cost V 2 bases and J 1 base, with 14 bases left between them. The CDR3 length is 15 residues. The germline V gene has CDR1 GTSNPN and CDR2 SVGIG (reference sequence). CDR3 sequence: CAWSFPGHWNTEAFF. Here the CDR3 DNA reads TGTGCCTGGAGTTTCCCGGGACACTGGAACACTGAAGCTTTCTTT.

The table lists this clone with a count of one. CDR3 nucleotide sequence: TGTGCCAGCGGGGGACTACTGGCGATGGAAGAGACCCAGTACTTC. Amino acid sequence: CASGGLLAMEETQYF. The genes are TRBV6-1 and TRBJ2-5, with 7 bases matching TRBD2. Germline V gene data show CDR1 as MNHNS and CDR2 as SASEGT. Trimming at V came to 8 bases and at J to 3 bases, leaving 12 bases not matched to a gene. There are 15 residues in the CDR3.

The chain uses TRBV6-1 and TRBJ1-2; TRBD1 is a possible D gene (6 bases). This CDR3 region has 14 residues. The V gene lost 6 bases and the J gene lost 1 base, with 12 bases spanning the gap. The germline CDR1 and CDR2 sequences are MNHNS and SASEGT. The CDR3 region has the DNA TGTGCCAGCAGAAGGACAGACAATAACTATGGCTACACCTTC. It is translated as CASRRTDNNYGYTF.

The V gene is TRBV15, the J gene TRBJ2-7; 8 bases are a match to TRBD2. J lost 2 bases, V lost 3 bases, and 3 bases had no gene match. The CDR3 contains 14 residues. Per germline, CDR1 LNHNV and CDR2 YYDKDF (reference sequence). The CDR3 spells CATSSGRGTYEQYF. In DNA, the CDR3 is TGTGCCACCAGCAGCGGGAGGGGAACCTACGAGCAGTACTTC.

The V call is TRBV5-8, the J call TRBJ2-7; 12 positions match TRBD2. CDR3 size: 16 residues. CDR1 SGHTS and CDR2 YDEGEE come from the germline V gene. V lost 4 bases, J lost 0 bases, and 5 bases stayed unmatched. The CDR3 nucleotides read TGTGCCAGCAGCGGACTAGCGGGGATGAACTCCTACGAGCAGTACTTC. The encoded protein is CASSGLAGMNSYEQYF.

V and J are TRBV16 and TRBJ2-7; weak D call: TRBD1 (6 bases). CDR3 length: 15 amino acids. V gave up 0 bases and J gave up 0 bases, with 9 bases separating them. Germline V gene sequence: CDR1 KGHSY, CDR2 FQNENV. DNA for the CDR3: TGTGCCAGCAGCCAATCTCGGACAGACTCCTACGAGCAGTACTTC. This translates into CASSQSRTDSYEQYF.

The chain has TRBV30 and TRBJ2-1; tentative D call: TRBD2 (5 bases). The CDR3 runs 13 residues. V was trimmed by 0 bases and J by 9 bases, leaving 12 bases between them. From germline, CDR1 is GTSNPN and CDR2 SVGIG (reference sequence). CDR3 amino acids: CAWSVGRGSEQFF. In DNA form, the CDR3 reads TGTGCCTGGAGTGTAGGGCGTGGGAGTGAGCAGTTCTTC.

This clone was observed a single time. The chain recombines TRBV6-5 with TRBJ1-2, with D perhaps TRBD1 (5 bases). This CDR3 has 14 amino acids. Germline CDR1 and CDR2: MNHEY and SVGAGI. Trimming stripped 2 bases from V and 6 bases from J, with 13 bases between. This CDR3 is CASSYQGPTDGYTF. CDR3 in DNA: TGTGCCAGCAGTTACCAAGGGCCGACAGATGGCTACACCTTC.

V usage is TRBV5-4 and J usage is TRBJ1-2; weak D call: TRBD1 (5 bases). Germline assignment: CDR1 SGHNT and CDR2 YYREEE (reference sequence). The CDR3 is 15 residues long. V was pared by 4 bases and J by 2 bases, with 15 bases between. DNA of the CDR3: TGTGCCAGCAGCCCGGTTAGGGGACCCAACTATGGCTACACCTTC. This sequence encodes CASSPVRGPNYGYTF.

The genes are TRBV15 and TRBJ2-3; 10 positions agree with TRBD1. Unmatched junction bases numbered 4, after V lost 0 bases and J lost 4 bases. CDR1 and CDR2 (germline): LNHNV, YYDKDF (reference sequence). The CDR3 consists of 16 residues. CDR3 region: CATSREPGQGPDTQYF. Written as DNA, the CDR3 is TGTGCCACCAGCAGAGAACCGGGACAGGGGCCAGATACGCAGTATTTT. Using reference TRBV15 and TRBJ2-3 for the parts outside the CDR3, the full variable domain is DAMVIQNPRYQVTQFGKPVTLSCSQTLNHNVMYWYQQKSSQAPKLLFHYYDKDFNNEADTPDNFQSRRPNTSFCFLDIRSPGLGDTAMYLCATSREPGQGPDTQYFGPGTRLTVL.

The chain has TRBV5-1 and TRBJ2-7; 7 bases match TRBD1. This CDR3 is 14 amino acids long. The junction had 5 bases not matched to a gene; V was cut back by 3 bases and J by 2 bases. Germline V lookup: CDR1 SGHRS, CDR2 YFSETQ. The CDR3 region has the DNA TGCGCCAGCAGCTACGGACAGGTTCCCTACGAGCAGTACTTC. Protein sequence: CASSYGQVPYEQYF. The whole variable domain, remainder taken from reference TRBV5-1 and TRBJ2-7, is KAGVTQTPRYLIKTRGQQVTLSCSPISGHRSVSWYQQTPGQGLQFLFEYFSETQRNKGNFPGRFSGRQFSNSRSEMNVSTLELGDSALYLCASSYGQVPYEQYFGPGTRLTVT.

Notes on this clone: Distinct nucleotide sequences in the sample also encode this CDR3. This rearrangement joins TRBV9 to TRBJ2-1; 7 positions match TRBD2. Germline V gene lookup returns CDR1 SGDLS and CDR2 YYNGEE. CDR3 length equals 14 residues. Losses at the gene ends were 3 bases for V and 4 bases for J; bases not matched to a gene: 4. CDR3 sequence: CASSASGNYNEQFF. Written as DNA, the CDR3 is TGTGCCAGCAGCGCTAGCGGAAATTACAATGAGCAGTTCTTC.

V usage is TRBV7-3 and J usage is TRBJ2-6; 8 bases fit TRBD1. V shed 5 bases, J shed 2 bases, and the junction held 5 bases outside the gene matches. In germline, CDR1 is SGHTA, CDR2 FQGTGA. This CDR3 is 16 amino acids long. CDR3 sequence reads: CASSPQGATGANVLTF. The DNA for the CDR3 is TGTGCCAGCAGCCCCCAGGGGGCGACTGGGGCCAACGTCCTGACTTTC.

The chain carries TRBV27 and TRBJ2-5; perhaps TRBD2 as D (6 bases). Germline V CDR1 and CDR2: MNHEY, SMNVEV (reference sequence). V was cut by 7 bases and J by 4 bases, with 19 bases left in between. This CDR3 has 15 residues. As DNA, the CDR3 is TGTGCCAGCACCCCTCGGTTGGGGGGAGGAGAGACCCAGTACTTC. This encodes CASTPRLGGGETQYF.

This chain uses TRBV4-1 with TRBJ2-1; 7 nucleotides align to TRBD2. With V trimmed by 1 base and J by 3 bases, 3 bases remained unmatched. The V gene's germline CDR1 is MGHRA and CDR2 YSYEKL. The CDR3 consists of 15 residues. CDR3 in amino acids: CASSQALAVYNEQFF. The CDR3 nucleotides are TGCGCCAGCAGCCAAGCCCTAGCGGTCTACAATGAGCAGTTCTTC.

Of note for this clone: Other nucleotide sequences in the sample specify the same CDR3. CDR3 bases: TGTGCCAGCTCACCAGACAGGGGGGACAATGAGCAGTTCTTC. Protein product: CASSPDRGDNEQFF. The chain is built from TRBV18 and TRBJ2-1; 9 bases fit TRBD1. This CDR3 comprises 14 residues. V lost 2 bases, J lost 5 bases, and 1 base stayed unmatched. Looked up from germline, CDR1 is KGHSH and CDR2 is LQKENI.

The rearrangement joins TRBV27 to TRBJ2-1; 8 bases fit TRBD2. Trimming took 6 bases from V and 8 from J; bases not matched to a gene: 21. This CDR3 has 18 residues. Germline V CDR1 and CDR2: MNHEY, SMNVEV (reference sequence). The CDR3 here is CASSITGPGTSNRYEQFF. The CDR3 DNA follows: TGTGCCAGCAGCATAACTGGTCCCGGGACTAGTAATCGGTATGAGCAGTTCTTC.

V usage is TRBV11-2 and J usage is TRBJ2-3; the D gene is possibly TRBD1 (6 bases). The CDR3 is 15 amino acids. CDR1 and CDR2 (germline): SGHAT, FQNNGV. The V and J ends lost 6 bases and 0 bases respectively, with 13 bases between them. CDR3 protein: CASRLGHFSTDTQYF. In nucleotides, the CDR3 is TGTGCCAGCAGATTGGGACATTTTAGCACAGATACGCAGTATTTT.

The J gene is TRBJ2-7, the V gene TRBV27, with 13 positions matching TRBD2. The CDR3 contains 15 residues. With V trimmed by 2 bases and J by 4 bases, 2 bases remained unmatched. Per the germline V gene, CDR1 is MNHEY and CDR2 is SMNVEV (reference sequence). The CDR3 spells CASSLGTSGIYEQYF. The CDR3 DNA reads as TGTGCCAGCAGTTTAGGGACTAGCGGGATTTACGAGCAGTACTTC.

This rearrangement joins TRBV7-9 to TRBJ1-1; D is perhaps TRBD1 (5 bases). The CDR3 runs to 15 residues. Per germline, CDR1 SEHNR and CDR2 FQNEAQ (reference sequence). V was shortened by 0 bases and J by 1 base, with 9 bases between the two germline ends. CDR3 amino acids: CASSLAQAGNTEAFF. The CDR3 nucleotides are TGTGCCAGCAGCTTAGCACAGGCAGGGAACACTGAAGCTTTCTTT.